This T cell receptor (beta chain) was found in a study of shared clonotypes between healthy human individuals. This was a deep-level run. Using immunoSEQ multiplex PCR, the repertoire was profiled, and TCRdb retains in-frame clones only, with some absent. The sample includes millions of clones, around nine tenths of them seen just once. The study enrolled healthy HIV-negative adults without recent acute infections or vaccinations as donors. This clone was found once. As yet, its antigen is unknown. The germline CDR1 and CDR2 sequences are KGHSH and LQKENI. This CDR3 spans 14 amino acids. The germline V and J ends were trimmed by 4 bases and 1 base, with 10 bases remaining between them. Notes on the study in general: Sharing across four donors was highest in naive CD4 (around 5%) and lowest in memory CD8 (0.4%).

Specimen: naive CD4+ T cells sorted from blood. Sample subset: CD45RA+ positively selected. The chain uses TRBV18 and TRBJ2-5; D gene ambiguous. This receptor was taken from a man between 18 and 29 years old in good health. This CDR3 is CASSLLGLQETQYF. CDR3 in DNA: TGTGCCAGCTCACTACTCGGGCTCCAAGAGACCCAGTACTTC.